This T cell receptor (beta chain) comes out of a study of naive and memory T cell subsets (TCRdb year 2017). Background on the whole study: An open-source, UMI-based TCR alpha and beta sequencing pipeline was applied to sorted naive and memory peripheral blood T cell subsets. The results of the functional CMV T cell responses matched the IgG serology results in every case. RNA was DNase-treated and reverse transcribed with TCR constant-region primers, mostly using SuperScript III.

V sheds 7 bases and J sheds 0 bases, leaving 15 bases between their ends. As encoded in the germline V gene, CDR1 is SGHVS while CDR2 is FQNEAQ. From its cysteine to its phenylalanine, the CDR3 spans 15 amino acids. Only CDR3 DNA remains: 45 bases, in frame from the first base. Library method: UMI-ligation and nested PCR. An equimolar mix of two oligonucleotides covering both TRBC1 and TRBC2 was used as the beta constant-region primer. The ligated cDNA went through four rounds of PCR with nested alpha and beta constant-region primers together with the SP2 primer. A single-stranded oligonucleotide bearing the SP2 primer plus a 12-nucleotide UMI was ligated onto the 3' end of the cDNA by T4 RNA ligase 1. The ligation reaction was incubated at 16°C for about 20-24 hours. PCR2 was typically performed as a SYBR Green qPCR and was stopped at a predetermined threshold so that over-amplification was prevented. Agencourt AMPure XP magnetic beads were used for all purifications after the first. Library amounts were measured by Qubit and library quality was assessed on a TapeStation, where the main peak was expected at around 650 bp. Pooled libraries were sequenced on an Illumina MiSeq with v2 2x251 paired-end kits, typically giving about 0.95-2.2 million reads per sample. Each sample was pooled at approximately 4.3 nM, and roughly 5-7% PhiX was included to help cluster recognition. The paper's processing steps were these. V and J genes were assigned to Demultiplexor-processed FASTQ reads by Decombinator through tag matching, with a single base-pair mismatch being allowed. Collapsinator used UMIs to correct both sequencing errors and frequency errors arising from PCR heterogeneity. TCRs were translated and CDR3s were extracted from the conserved cysteine to the FGXG phenylalanine by CDR3Translator, with non-productive sequences being flagged. Gini, Shannon entropy and inverse Simpson indices were calculated on repertoires that had been subsampled to equal numbers of UMI-defined TCRs. Clonotype abundance distributions were fitted to a power law by maximum likelihood within the linear range. On one naive CD8 sample, the pipeline and MIGEC gave similar UMI counts, unique TCR numbers and clonal distributions. The repertoires were searched for under 7,500 CMV-associated CDR3 sequences that had been compiled from VDJdb and a published dataset. TCRdb passed the public sequencing reads through fastp at Q25 and MiXCR, retaining productive beta sequences. Each CDR3 protein appears once, grouped with its most common genes and DNA. The V and J calls come from TCRdb's annotation, not from the publication. This sample gives roughly 24,000 distinct CDR3 sequences in total; roughly 9.1% of them show up just once. In total, the top ten clones hold around a fifth of the sample.

From the second PCR step on, the TCR alpha and beta chain libraries were amplified in separate reactions. To determine each donor's CMV status, fresh PBMCs were stimulated overnight with CMV viral lysate, and IFNgamma production from CD4+ T cells was then assessed. CD4 T cells were positively selected using Miltenyi beads, after which CD8 T cells were positively selected from the CD4-negative fraction. Cells were stained for CD3, CD4, CD8, CD45RA, CD27 and a live/dead dye and were sorted on a BD Aria II into four subsets based on CD45RA and CD27. A few healthy volunteers provided blood, and the blood of each volunteer was split into CD4 and CD8 T cells and then into four differentiation subsets. Around 0.11 L of peripheral blood was collected from each donor, and PBMC were isolated from the blood using Ficoll-Paque PLUS density-gradient centrifugation. Sorted cells were lysed in RLT buffer, and RNA was extracted with a Qiagen RNeasy kit and stored at -80°C.

To note about this clonotype: Its antigen is currently not known. No qualities accompany the bases; no much larger clone lies one base away.

The paper as a whole reports these results and caveats: Clonotypes were defined as single alpha or beta chain sequences, not paired alpha/beta receptors. Gini index rose and Shannon and inverse Simpson diversity fell from naive through CM, EM and EMRA in both CD4 and CD8 cells. Once error correction was done, more than 90% of naive TCR sequences showed up just once, which made the naive abundance distributions much steeper than those of the memory subsets. RNA-based TCR counts may be influenced by expression changes linked to T cell activation and differentiation. No ground truth was available to validate the repertoire findings for the naive and memory subsets. The abundance of TCRs followed a power law with an exponent that differed between naive and memory subsets yet stayed consistent across the three individuals.

Recombination connected TRBV7-8 to TRBJ2-5; a tentative D call is TRBD2 (5 bases match). The source of this sequence is a human donor in good health. The sequenced material came from central memory CD8+ T cells from blood. The intended sense of this specimen's cell subset or site label: central memory, CD45RA- CD27+. The DNA sequence is as follows: TGTGCCAGCAACCAGGACTCATTTAACCAAGAGACCCAGTACTTC. The resulting protein is CASNQDSFNQETQYF.